This T cell receptor beta chain was recorded in a study of spatial heterogeneity in lung cancer. General observations from the study: Resection blood, more than follow-up blood, showed ubiquitous expanded tumor TCRs.

On each TCR cDNA molecule, a unique molecular identifier was present. TCRdb recomputed calls from the 5' RACE reads with MiXCR, one row per CDR3 protein. Of around 63,000 distinct CDR3 sequences in the sample, under 7.5% were seen once. With respect to this clonotype: Its antigen is currently unknown. Since a much larger clone is just one base distant, this may be a read error.

The CDR3 sequence is 13 residues long. The germline gives CDR1 SGHTA, CDR2 FQGTGA. Time point described: sample taken at primary tumor resection. Untreated early-stage non-small cell lung cancer patients, roughly 72 in total, were the donors. From tumor, nontumor lung or frozen PBMC, whole RNA was taken unsorted for sequencing. This TCR derives from a female donor with early-stage non-small cell lung cancer. The material was PBMCs, obtained at surgery. V gene TRBV7-3 combines with J gene TRBJ2-1; D remains unclear. CDR3 protein: CASGLDGDNEQFF. CDR3 bases: TGTGCCAGCGGCTTAGATGGGGACAATGAGCAGTTCTTC.